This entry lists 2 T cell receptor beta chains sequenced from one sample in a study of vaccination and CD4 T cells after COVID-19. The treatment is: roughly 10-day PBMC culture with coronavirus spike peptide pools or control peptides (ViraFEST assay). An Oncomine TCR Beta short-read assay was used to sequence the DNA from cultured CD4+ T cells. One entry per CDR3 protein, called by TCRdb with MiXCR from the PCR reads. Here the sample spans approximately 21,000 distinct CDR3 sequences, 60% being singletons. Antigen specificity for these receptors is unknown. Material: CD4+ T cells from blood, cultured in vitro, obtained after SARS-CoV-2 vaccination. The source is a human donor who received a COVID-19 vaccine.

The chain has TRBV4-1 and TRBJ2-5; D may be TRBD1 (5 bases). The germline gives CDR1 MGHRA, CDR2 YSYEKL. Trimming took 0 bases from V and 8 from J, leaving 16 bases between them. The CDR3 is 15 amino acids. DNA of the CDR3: TGCGCCAGCAGCCAAGAAGGGGCGGAGCCAGGTACCCAGTACTTC. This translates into CASSQEGAEPGTQYF.

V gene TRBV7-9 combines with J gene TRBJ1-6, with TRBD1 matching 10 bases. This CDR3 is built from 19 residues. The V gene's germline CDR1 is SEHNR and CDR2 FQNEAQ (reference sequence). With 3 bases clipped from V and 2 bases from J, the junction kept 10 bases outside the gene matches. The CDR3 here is CASSFPLRTGGTYNSPLHF. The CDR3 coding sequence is TGTGCCAGCAGCTTCCCACTTCGGACAGGGGGAACCTATAATTCACCCCTCCACTTT.